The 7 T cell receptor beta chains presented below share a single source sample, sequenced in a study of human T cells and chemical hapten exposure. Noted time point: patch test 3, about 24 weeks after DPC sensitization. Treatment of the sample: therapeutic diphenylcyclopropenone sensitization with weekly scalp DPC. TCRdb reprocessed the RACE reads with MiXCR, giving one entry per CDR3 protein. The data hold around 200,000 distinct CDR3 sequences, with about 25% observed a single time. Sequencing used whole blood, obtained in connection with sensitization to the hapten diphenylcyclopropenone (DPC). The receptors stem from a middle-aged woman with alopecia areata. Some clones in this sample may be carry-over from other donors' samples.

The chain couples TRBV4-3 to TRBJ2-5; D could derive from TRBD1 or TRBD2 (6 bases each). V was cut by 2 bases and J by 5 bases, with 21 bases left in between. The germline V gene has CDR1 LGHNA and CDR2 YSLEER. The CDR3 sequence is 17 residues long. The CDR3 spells CASSQLPPGEGGETQYF. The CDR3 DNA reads TGCGCCAGCAGCCAACTACCCCCAGGGGAAGGGGGGGAGACCCAGTACTTC.

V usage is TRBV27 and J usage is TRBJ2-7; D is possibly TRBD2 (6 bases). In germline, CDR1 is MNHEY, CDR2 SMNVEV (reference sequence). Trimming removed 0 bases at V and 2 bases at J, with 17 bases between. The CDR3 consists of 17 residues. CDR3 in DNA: TGTGCCAGCAGTTTATCGATAGCCAGCGGAGGGACCTACGAGCAGTACTTC. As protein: CASSLSIASGGTYEQYF.

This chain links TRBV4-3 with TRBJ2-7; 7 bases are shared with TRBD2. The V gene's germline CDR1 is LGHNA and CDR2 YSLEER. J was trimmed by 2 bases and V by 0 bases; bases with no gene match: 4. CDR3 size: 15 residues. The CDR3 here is CASSQEYGRTYEQYF. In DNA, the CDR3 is TGCGCCAGCAGCCAAGAGTACGGGAGGACCTACGAGCAGTACTTC.

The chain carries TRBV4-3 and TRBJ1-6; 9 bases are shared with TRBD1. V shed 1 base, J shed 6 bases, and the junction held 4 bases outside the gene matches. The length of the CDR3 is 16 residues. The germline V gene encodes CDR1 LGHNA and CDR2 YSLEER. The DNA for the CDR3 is TGCGCCAGCAGCCAAGGAGGACAGGGGTTTAATTCACCCCTCCACTTT. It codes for CASSQGGQGFNSPLHF.

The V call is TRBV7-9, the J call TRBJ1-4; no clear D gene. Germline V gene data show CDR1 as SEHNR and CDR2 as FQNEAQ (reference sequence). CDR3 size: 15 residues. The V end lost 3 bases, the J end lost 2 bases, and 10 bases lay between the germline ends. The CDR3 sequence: CASSLQTGTNEKLFF. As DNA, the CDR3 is TGTGCCAGCAGCTTGCAGACCGGGACTAATGAAAAACTGTTTTTT. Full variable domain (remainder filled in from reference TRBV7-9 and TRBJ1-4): DTGVSQNPRHKITKRGQNVTFRCDPISEHNRLYWYRQTLGQGPEFLTYFQNEAQLEKSRLLSDRFSAERPKGSFSTLEIQRTEQGDSAMYLCASSLQTGTNEKLFFGSGTQLSVL.

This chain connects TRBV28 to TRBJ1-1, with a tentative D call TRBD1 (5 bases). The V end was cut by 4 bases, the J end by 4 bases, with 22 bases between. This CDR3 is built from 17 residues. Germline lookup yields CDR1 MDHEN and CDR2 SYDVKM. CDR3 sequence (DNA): TGTGCCAGCAGTTCGTCAGGGAGATGGGGATGGAGCACTGAAGCTTTCTTT. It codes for CASSSSGRWGWSTEAFF.

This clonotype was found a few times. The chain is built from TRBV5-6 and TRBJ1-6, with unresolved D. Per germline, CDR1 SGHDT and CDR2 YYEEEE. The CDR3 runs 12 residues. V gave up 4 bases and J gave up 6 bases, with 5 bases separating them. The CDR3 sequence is CASSHRNSPLHF. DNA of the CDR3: TGTGCCAGCAGCCATCGTAATTCACCCCTCCACTTT.